This record covers a single TCR beta chain. This specimen belongs to a study of blood T cell repertoires in COVID-19. Using immunoSEQ multiplex PCR, the repertoire was profiled, and TCRdb retains in-frame clones only, with some absent. The sample holds about 110,000 clones, 85% to 90% seen once. The CDR3 spans 13 residues. The germline V gene encodes CDR1 SGHVS and CDR2 FQNEAQ. V lost 1 base, J lost 4 bases, and 4 bases lay in between. The TCR comes from a woman older than 75 with acute or convalescent COVID-19. This chain joins TRBV7-8 and TRBJ1-4; D ambiguous. Sequenced material: peripheral blood. The chain's CDR3 is CASSLVLNEKLFF. The CDR3 nucleotides read TGTGCCAGCAGCTTAGTACTTAATGAAAAACTGTTTTTT.